The entry below gives a single TCR beta chain sequence along with its context. TCRdb's table, derived via immunoSEQ multiplex PCR, lists solely in-frame clones and lacks some. This table has under 200,000 clones, 70% to 90% appearing once. Trimming removed 1 base at V and 0 bases at J, with 15 bases between. Germline V gives CDR1 SGHTA, CDR2 FQGNSA. The CDR3 is 17 amino acids. This sample is part of a study of blood T cell repertoires in COVID-19. About the study: T cells, B-cell-depleted T cells, or PBMCs supplied cDNA or gDNA.

The genes are TRBV7-2 and TRBJ1-1, with D perhaps TRBD1 (6 bases). Sequencing was done on a sample of peripheral blood. The receptor was derived from a woman aged 55-70 years with COVID-19, enrolled during active disease. The CDR3 nucleotides read TGTGCCAGCAGCTTAGTACAGGGATTGCTGTTGAACACTGAAGCTTTCTTT. Residues: CASSLVQGLLLNTEAFF.